This T cell receptor (beta chain) was retrieved from a study of T cells in Graves' hyperthyroidism and ophthalmopathy. In the case of this clonotype: Its specificity is unknown.

Findings of the study overall: Before onset, by a median of around six months, the model predicted ophthalmopathy.

Clinical symptoms, serum thyroxine and TRAb, thyroid ultrasound and orbital computed tomography were used for the diagnoses. It was RNA transcripts that yielded the amplified TCR beta CDR3 regions. The primer set for the first-round RT-PCR of the TCR CDR3 was HTBI. From the multiplex PCR reads, TCRdb called clonotypes with MiXCR, one entry per CDR3 protein. This sample yields 550,000 to 700,000 distinct CDR3 sequences, of which 35% to 55% are seen a single time; 19% belongs to the top ten. Germline values: CDR1 SGHTA, CDR2 FQGTGA. CDR3 length: 11 amino acids. The genes are TRBV7-3 and TRBJ2-5; D is unclear. Sequenced material: peripheral blood or thyroid tissue (not recorded which). This receptor was taken from an adult woman with Graves' disease, either hyperthyroidism or ophthalmopathy (not recorded which). CDR3 coding DNA: TGTGCTAGCCTAAAGAGGGAGACCCAGTACTTC. Its translation is CASLKRETQYF.